This entry lists 23 T cell receptor beta chains sequenced from one sample in a study of T cell responses to AZD1222 COVID-19 vaccine. Assay: immunoSEQ multiplex PCR; the TCRdb copy retains only in-frame clones and omits some. The repertoire includes some 100,000 clones, 80% to 90% of them detected once, and more than 2% sits in the top ten. The sample here was peripheral blood, taken 28 days after the second AZD1222 dose. The receptors stem from an adult who received the AZD1222 COVID-19 vaccine.

The V call is TRBV19, the J call TRBJ2-7; TRBD2 agrees at 11 bases. The CDR3 spans 15 residues. The germline gives CDR1 LNHDA, CDR2 SQIVND (reference sequence). J gave up 6 bases and V 4 bases, and 8 bases lay outside the gene matches. The CDR3 nucleotides are TGTGCCAGTAGTACCACTAGCGGGAGTGGGATCGAGCAGTACTTC. It specifies CASSTTSGSGIEQYF.

The chain carries TRBV10-3 and TRBJ1-5; weak D call: TRBD1 (6 bases). Germline V gives CDR1 ENHRY, CDR2 SYGVKD. There are 13 residues in the CDR3. With 6 bases removed from V and 4 bases from J, the gap between germline ends came to 10 bases. The CDR3 DNA is TGTGCCATCAGGCGGGACATAAATCAGCCCCAGCATTTT. Its protein product is CAIRRDINQPQHF.

The V gene is TRBV9, the J gene TRBJ1-2; 7 positions match TRBD1. The germline gives CDR1 SGDLS, CDR2 YYNGEE. The CDR3 sequence is 13 residues long. V lost 3 bases, J lost 5 bases, and 4 bases stayed unmatched. The CDR3 loop is CASSGDSPYGYTF. The CDR3 region has the DNA TGTGCCAGCAGCGGGGACAGCCCATATGGCTACACCTTC.

V and J are TRBV5-1 and TRBJ2-7, with D unclear. This CDR3 is 14 amino acids long. Between the trimmed V and J ends, which lost 0 bases and 7 bases, there was a span of 14 bases. From germline, CDR1 is SGHRS and CDR2 YFSETQ. CDR3 coding DNA: TGCGCCAGCAGCTTGGCCGCGGCACTCCGTGAGCAGTACTTC. Amino acid sequence: CASSLAAALREQYF.

The chain joins TRBV19 to TRBJ1-2, with D perhaps TRBD1 (6 bases). There are 15 residues in the CDR3. V shed 2 bases and J shed 1 base, with 11 bases lying between them. From germline, CDR1 is LNHDA and CDR2 SQIVND (reference sequence). CDR3 nucleotides: TGTGCCAGTAGTATATCCGGACAGCTTAACTATGGCTACACCTTC. It codes for CASSISGQLNYGYTF.

The chain recombines TRBV2 with TRBJ1-1; TRBD1 might be the D (6 bases). The germline V and J ends were trimmed by 7 bases and 5 bases, with 14 bases remaining between them. Germline V CDR1 and CDR2: SNHLY, FYNNEI. The CDR3 is made up of 13 amino acids. CDR3 sequence reads: CASTVWGRTEAFF. The CDR3 DNA sequence: TGTGCCAGCACAGTGTGGGGGCGGACTGAAGCTTTCTTT.

The chain recombines TRBV6-2 or TRBV6-3 with TRBJ2-1, with TRBD2 identical over 8 bases. In germline, CDR1 is MNHEY, CDR2 SVGEGT. V lost 5 bases to trimming and J lost 7 bases; unmatched junction nucleotides: 10. The CDR3 consists of 15 residues. CDR3 DNA: TGTGCCAGCAGTCGAAGCGGGGGTAACTCGAATGAGCAGTTCTTC. As protein: CASSRSGGNSNEQFF.

The chain recombines TRBV2 with TRBJ2-7; D is undetermined. Trimming stripped 4 bases from V and 6 bases from J, with 13 bases between. The CDR3 is 13 amino acids. Per the germline V gene, CDR1 is SNHLY and CDR2 is FYNNEI. The CDR3 nucleotides read TGTGCCAGCAGTGTGGCTGGCGTCTCCGAGCAGTACTTC. Amino acids: CASSVAGVSEQYF.

This chain connects TRBV5-4 to TRBJ2-1, with a possible D match to TRBD2 (6 bases). Germline-derived CDR1 and CDR2 are SGHNT and YYREEE (reference sequence). V lost 0 bases, J lost 6 bases, and 7 bases lay in between. This CDR3 region has 13 residues. CDR3 sequence (DNA): TGTGCCAGCAGCTTGGCCGGGAGCAATGAGCAGTTCTTC. This sequence encodes CASSLAGSNEQFF.

This chain joins TRBV18 and TRBJ2-6; D is perhaps TRBD2 (6 bases). The CDR3 runs 15 residues. Germline CDR1 reads KGHSH; CDR2 reads LQKENI. V dropped 5 bases and J dropped 2 bases, with 10 bases sitting between them. In nucleotides, the CDR3 is TGTGCCAGCTCAGTCACTAGCCCTGGGGCCAACGTCCTGACTTTC. Translation: CASSVTSPGANVLTF. Full variable domain (remainder filled in from reference TRBV18 and TRBJ2-6): NAGVMQNPRHLVRRRGQEARLRCSPMKGHSHVYWYRQLPEEGLKFMVYLQKENIIDESGMPKERFSAEFPKEGPSILRIQQVVRGDSAAYFCASSVTSPGANVLTFGAGSRLTVL.

The CDR3 nucleotides read TGTGCCAGCAGCTTATCGGGACAGGGCACAGATACGCAGTATTTT. Translated: CASSLSGQGTDTQYF. The chain is built from TRBV7-3 and TRBJ2-3; 8 bases match TRBD1. This CDR3 spans 15 amino acids. V dropped 2 bases and J dropped 1; count of bases not matched to a gene: 2. Germline V gene lookup returns CDR1 SGHTA and CDR2 FQGTGA.

The chain has TRBV6-5 and TRBJ1-2, with a possible D match to TRBD1 (6 bases). Germline lookup yields CDR1 MNHEY and CDR2 SVGAGI. Deletions cut 6 bases from V and 7 bases from J, with 15 bases between. This CDR3 contains 13 residues. The DNA of the CDR3 is TGTGCCAGCAGCTTACAGGGCCGGAGTGGCTACACCTTC. It is translated as CASSLQGRSGYTF.

This clone was seen a single time. The chain recombines TRBV5-1 with TRBJ2-3; D may match TRBD1 or TRBD2 (5 bases each). The V gene's germline CDR1 is SGHRS and CDR2 YFSETQ. V was shortened by 2 bases and J by 0 bases, with 10 bases between the two germline ends. The CDR3 is made up of 15 amino acids. This chain's CDR3 is CASSFLGDSTDTQYF. The CDR3 DNA reads as TGCGCCAGCAGCTTTTTGGGGGATAGCACAGATACGCAGTATTTT.

In DNA form, the CDR3 reads TGTGCCAGCAGCCTGGGTGGACAGGGAACTGGGTCGGTGTTCTTC. It is translated as CASSLGGQGTGSVFF. The V call is TRBV27, the J call TRBJ2-1; 8 nucleotides align to TRBD1. Germline V lookup: CDR1 MNHEY, CDR2 SMNVEV (reference sequence). The CDR3 length is 15 residues. V shed 6 bases, J shed 15 bases, and the junction held 19 bases outside the gene matches.

The chain carries TRBV28 and TRBJ1-5; 7 nucleotides align to TRBD1. The V gene end was trimmed by 1 base and the J gene end by 5 bases; junction bases not matched to a gene: 11. CDR1 is MDHEN and CDR2 is SYDVKM in the germline V gene. The CDR3 spans 17 residues. CDR3 in DNA: TGTGCCAGCAGTTTATTCGCATTGGGACAGACACATCAGCCCCAGCATTTT. The encoded protein is CASSLFALGQTHQPQHF.

V and J are TRBV6-2 or TRBV6-3 and TRBJ1-1; 7 bases align to TRBD1. V gave up 6 bases and J gave up 0 bases; unmatched junction bases: 7. Germline-derived CDR1 and CDR2 are MNHEY and SVGEGT. The CDR3 sequence is 15 residues long. The CDR3 is CASSARRGLNTEAFF. The CDR3 DNA reads as TGTGCCAGCAGCGCCCGGAGGGGGCTGAACACTGAAGCTTTCTTT.

This sequence joins TRBV6-5 and TRBJ1-2, with D unclear. Trimming took 0 bases from V and 4 from J, leaving 12 bases between them. The CDR3 extends over 15 amino acids. CDR1 is MNHEY and CDR2 is SVGAGI in the germline V gene. The chain's CDR3 is CASSYSEGTVYGYTF. DNA for the CDR3: TGTGCCAGCAGTTACTCAGAGGGCACGGTCTATGGCTACACCTTC.

The chain employs TRBV11-2 and TRBJ2-7; D gene ambiguous. The CDR3 has 18 residues. The germline V gene encodes CDR1 SGHAT and CDR2 FQNNGV. V lost 1 base and J lost 3, with 22 bases in between. CDR3: CASSLGPPRQAKIYEQYF. The CDR3 nucleotides read TGTGCCAGCAGCTTAGGCCCCCCTAGGCAGGCAAAAATCTACGAGCAGTACTTC.

The J gene is TRBJ1-4, the V gene TRBV7-9; D is unclear. V lost 3 bases and J 8 bases, leaving 13 bases between the germline ends. This CDR3 has 14 residues. From germline, CDR1 is SEHNR and CDR2 FQNEAQ (reference sequence). The CDR3 coding sequence is TGTGCCAGCAGCTTTGGCGAGGGATTGGAAAAACTGTTTTTT. It yields the protein CASSFGEGLEKLFF.

The chain joins TRBV9 to TRBJ1-2; possibly TRBD1 for D (5 bases). The CDR3 is 13 residues long. Trimming removed 5 bases at V and 4 bases at J, with 12 bases between. Germline assignment: CDR1 SGDLS and CDR2 YYNGEE. CDR3 sequence: CASRTEGLYGYTF. In nucleotides, the CDR3 is TGTGCCAGCAGGACAGAGGGGCTCTATGGCTACACCTTC. The full variable domain, its missing parts supplied by reference TRBV9 and TRBJ1-2, is DSGVTQTPKHLITATGQRVTLRCSPRSGDLSVYWYQQSLDQGLQFLIQYYNGEERAKGNILERFSAQQFPDLHSELNLSSLELGDSALYFCASRTEGLYGYTFGSGTRLTVV.

This chain links TRBV5-1 with TRBJ1-4; perhaps TRBD1 as D (6 bases). Germline lookup yields CDR1 SGHRS and CDR2 YFSETQ. Trimming shortened V by 4 bases and J by 6 bases, and 19 bases separated the two germline ends. CDR3 length: 16 amino acids. As DNA, the CDR3 is TGCGCCAGCAGCGGGGGGACTTCCCGGGGGCATGAAAAACTGTTTTTT. Amino acids: CASSGGTSRGHEKLFF.

This clone was seen only a few times. This rearrangement joins TRBV6-4 to TRBJ2-1, with 15 bases fitting TRBD2. Germline-derived CDR1 and CDR2 are MRHNA and SNTAGT. The CDR3 extends over 16 amino acids. V lost 0 bases to trimming and J lost 9 bases; unmatched junction nucleotides: 3. This CDR3 is CASSDSGLAGGGEQFF. The DNA of the CDR3 is TGTGCCAGCAGTGACTCAGGACTAGCGGGAGGGGGTGAGCAGTTCTTC.

This clone appeared once. This chain uses TRBV4-3 with TRBJ1-4; 11 positions match TRBD1. Germline V CDR1 and CDR2: LGHNA, YSLEER. J gave up 0 bases and V 2 bases, and 2 bases lay outside the gene matches. This CDR3 contains 17 residues. CDR3 amino acids: CASSQPGQGATNEKLFF. CDR3 sequence (DNA): TGCGCCAGCAGCCAACCGGGACAGGGGGCAACTAATGAAAAACTGTTTTTT.